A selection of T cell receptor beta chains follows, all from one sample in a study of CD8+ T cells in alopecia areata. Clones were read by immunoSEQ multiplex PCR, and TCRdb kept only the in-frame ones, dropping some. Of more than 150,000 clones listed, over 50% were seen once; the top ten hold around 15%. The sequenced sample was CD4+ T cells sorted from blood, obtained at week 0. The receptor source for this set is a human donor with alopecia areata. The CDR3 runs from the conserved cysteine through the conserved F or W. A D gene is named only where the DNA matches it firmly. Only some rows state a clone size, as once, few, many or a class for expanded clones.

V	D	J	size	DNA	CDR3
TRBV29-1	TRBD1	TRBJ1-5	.	TGCAGCGTCCTCGGGGACAGCGGTCAGCCCCAGCATTTT	CSVLGDSGQPQHF
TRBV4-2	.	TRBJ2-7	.	TGTGCCAGCAGCCCTGGGGGGCACTCCTACGAGCAGTACTTC	CASSPGGHSYEQYF
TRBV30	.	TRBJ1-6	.	TGTGCCTGCCTCTCCGCGGGGACATTAATCCGCTCACCCCTCCACTTT	CACLSAGTLIRSPLHF
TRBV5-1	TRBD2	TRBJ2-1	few	TGCGCCAGCAGCTTGAGTCCACTAGCGGGGGCTATCAATGAGCAGTTCTTC	CASSLSPLAGAINEQFF
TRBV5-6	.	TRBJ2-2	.	TGTGCCAGCAGCTTGATGTCGCGAAACACCGGGGAGCTGTTTTTT	CASSLMSRNTGELFF
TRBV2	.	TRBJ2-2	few	TGTGCCAGCAGTGAGGTGCCTAGTGGTTCACCCGGGGAGCTGTTTTTT	CASSEVPSGSPGELFF
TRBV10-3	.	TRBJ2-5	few	TGTGCCATCAGTGAGTCAAACGGGGAGACCCAGTACTTC	CAISESNGETQYF
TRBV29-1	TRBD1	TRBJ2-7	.	TGCAGCGTTGCTACCGGGACAGCCTACGAGCAGTACTTC	CSVATGTAYEQYF
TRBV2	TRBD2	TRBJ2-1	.	TGTGCCGGATCTAGCGGGGGCTATGAGCAGTTCTTC	CAGSSGGYEQFF
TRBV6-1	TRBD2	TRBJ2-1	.	TGTGCCAGCAGACTAGCGGGGGGGACCTACAATGAGCAGTTCTTC	CASRLAGGTYNEQFF
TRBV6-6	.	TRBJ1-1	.	TGTGCCAGTTACAGGTTTGGGATGAGGAACACTGAAGCTTTCTTT	CASYRFGMRNTEAFF
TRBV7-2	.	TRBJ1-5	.	TGTGCCAGCAGCTTGGTCCACAATCAGCCCCAGCATTTT	CASSLVHNQPQHF
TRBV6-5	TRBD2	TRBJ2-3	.	TGTGCCAGCAGTTACTTGCGCGGGGGACGCACAGATACGCAGTATTTT	CASSYLRGGRTDTQYF
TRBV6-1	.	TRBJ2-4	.	TGTGCCAGCAGTGTTAACCCTTCAGGACCCCTAGCCAAAAACATTCAGTACTTC	CASSVNPSGPLAKNIQYF
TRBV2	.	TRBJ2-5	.	TGTGCCAGCAGGGGTTTTGAGGTCCCGGAGACCCAGTACTTC	CASRGFEVPETQYF
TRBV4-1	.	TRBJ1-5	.	TGCGCCAGCAGCCAAGGACACCAGGTTAGCAATCAGCCCCAGCATTTT	CASSQGHQVSNQPQHF
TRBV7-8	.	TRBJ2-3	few	TGTGCCAGCAGCGAAAGGAATACGCAGTATTTT	CASSERNTQYF
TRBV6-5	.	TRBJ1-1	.	TGTGCCAGCAGTTACTCCGTAGGTTATACTGAAGCTTTCTTT	CASSYSVGYTEAFF
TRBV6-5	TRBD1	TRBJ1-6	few	TGTGCCAGCAGTTACGACAGGGTCTCACCCCTCCACTTT	CASSYDRVSPLHF
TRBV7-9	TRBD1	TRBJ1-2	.	TGTGCCAGCAGCTTAGATCTACAGGGGATCGGCTACACCTTC	CASSLDLQGIGYTF
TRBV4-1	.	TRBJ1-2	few	TGCGCCAGCAGCCAAGATCTGTTACCTGCCAATGGCTACACCTTC	CASSQDLLPANGYTF
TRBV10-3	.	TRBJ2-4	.	TGTGCCATCAGTGAGTTTGGCATTCAGTACTTC	CAISEFGIQYF
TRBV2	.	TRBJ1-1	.	TGTGCCAGCAAGGCAGGAGAAGCTTTCTTT	CASKAGEAFF
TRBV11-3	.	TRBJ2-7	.	TGTGCCAGCAGCAAAGGGGGGGATCTCTACGAGCAGTACTTC	CASSKGGDLYEQYF
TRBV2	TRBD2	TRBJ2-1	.	TGTGCCAGCAGACGACTAGCGGGGGGGTACAATGAGCAGTTCTTC	CASRRLAGGYNEQFF
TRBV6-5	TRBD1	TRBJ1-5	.	TGTGCCAGCAGTTACTCAGGGACAGATCAGCCCCAGCATTTT	CASSYSGTDQPQHF
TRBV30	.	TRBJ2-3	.	TGTGCCTGGAGCCCCCTAAGCGGTCCTCGAGATACGCAGTATTTT	CAWSPLSGPRDTQYF
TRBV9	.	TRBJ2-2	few	TGTGCCAGCAGCGTAGTTTCCCAGGCGAACACCGGGGAGCTGTTTTTT	CASSVVSQANTGELFF
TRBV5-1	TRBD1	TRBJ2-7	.	TGCGCCAGCAGCTGGGACAGGACCTACGAGCAGTACTTC	CASSWDRTYEQYF
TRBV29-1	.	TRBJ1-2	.	TGCAGCGTCGTCGTTGTCAGTCCCTATGGCTACACCTTC	CSVVVVSPYGYTF
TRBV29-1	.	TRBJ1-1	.	TGCAGCGTTGCACCAACAGGGTTCACTGAAGCTTTCTTT	CSVAPTGFTEAFF
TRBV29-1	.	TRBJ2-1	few	TGCAGCGTTCCCGGGGGCAATGAGCAGTTCTTC	CSVPGGNEQFF
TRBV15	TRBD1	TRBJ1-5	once	TGTGCCACCAATCAGGGGGAGAGTCAGCCCCAGCATTTT	CATNQGESQPQHF
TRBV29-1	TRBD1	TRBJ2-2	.	TGCAGCGTTAGACAGGGGTTCGGCCGGGAGCTGTTTTTT	CSVRQGFGRELFF
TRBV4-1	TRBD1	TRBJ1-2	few	TGCGCCAGCAGCCAAGATCTTCCAGGGGGCGGCTACACCTTC	CASSQDLPGGGYTF
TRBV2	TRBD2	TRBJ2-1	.	TGTGCCAGCCTACTAGCGGGGGACAATGAGCAGTTCTTC	CASLLAGDNEQFF
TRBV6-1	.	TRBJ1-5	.	TGTGCCAGCATGGGTGGGGGCGTCGGCAATCAGCCCCAGCATTTT	CASMGGGVGNQPQHF
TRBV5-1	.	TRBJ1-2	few	TGCGCCAGCAGCTCGGGTCAGGAGGGGTATGGCTACACCTTC	CASSSGQEGYGYTF
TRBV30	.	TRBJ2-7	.	TGTGCCTGGACTGGCTTAGGCGAGCAGTACTTC	CAWTGLGEQYF
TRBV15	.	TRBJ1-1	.	TGTGCCACCAGCAGACGGTCGGGTACGGAAGCTTTCTTT	CATSRRSGTEAFF
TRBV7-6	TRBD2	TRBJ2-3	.	TGTGCCAGCAGCCAGTCTAGCGGGGGGGTTGGAGATACGCAGTATTTT	CASSQSSGGVGDTQYF
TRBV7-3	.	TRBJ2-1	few	TGTGCCAGCAGCTTAACCCGGGACAATGAGCAGTTCTTC	CASSLTRDNEQFF
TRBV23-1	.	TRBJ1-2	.	TGCGCCAGCAGTCGCGTACCCCCGCAGGCACCTCACTATGGCTACACCTTC	CASSRVPPQAPHYGYTF
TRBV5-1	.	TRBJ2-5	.	TGCGCCAGCAGCCAAGACAGGACCCAGTACTTC	CASSQDRTQYF
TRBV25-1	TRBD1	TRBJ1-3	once	TGTGCCAGCAGTGTGGGGGGACAGGGTCCTGGAAACACCATATATTTT	CASSVGGQGPGNTIYF
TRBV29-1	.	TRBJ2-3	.	TGCAGCGTTGATCCTAGCACAGATACGCAGTATTTT	CSVDPSTDTQYF
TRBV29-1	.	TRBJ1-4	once	TGCAGCGTTCGTTCGGGGGAGGAGGCTAATGAAAAACTGTTTTTT	CSVRSGEEANEKLFF
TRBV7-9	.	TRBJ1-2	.	TGTGCCAGCAGCTTAGTAGACAGACCATTTTCCTACACCTTC	CASSLVDRPFSYTF
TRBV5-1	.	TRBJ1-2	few	TGCGCCAGCAGCTTGGAAGGGGCTCCTAACTATGGCTACACCTTC	CASSLEGAPNYGYTF
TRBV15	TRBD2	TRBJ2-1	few	TGTGCCACCAGCAGACCGGGACTAGCGGGGGACAATGAGCAGTTCTTC	CATSRPGLAGDNEQFF
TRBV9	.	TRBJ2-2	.	TGTGCCAGCAGCCCAACCCTCGGGCAGGGTAATACCGGGGAGCTGTTTTTT	CASSPTLGQGNTGELFF
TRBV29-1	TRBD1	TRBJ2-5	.	TGCAGCGTTACCGGGGACAGTCAAGAGACCCAGTACTTC	CSVTGDSQETQYF
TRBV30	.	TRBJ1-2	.	TGTGCCTGCCCCGGTCTTTATGGCTACACCTTC	CACPGLYGYTF
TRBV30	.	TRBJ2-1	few	TGTGCCTGGGAACAGGGCTCCTACAATGAGCAGTTCTTC	CAWEQGSYNEQFF
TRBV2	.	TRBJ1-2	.	TGTGCCAGCAGTGAAGGACAGTACTATGGCTACACCTTC	CASSEGQYYGYTF
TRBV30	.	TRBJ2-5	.	TGTGCCTGGAGTGTACCACCAGTCTACTTC	CAWSVPPVYF
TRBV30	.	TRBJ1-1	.	TGTGCCTGGAGTCGGGAAGCGAACACTGAAGCTTTCTTT	CAWSREANTEAFF
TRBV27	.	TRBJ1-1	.	TGTGCCAGCAGCCGCCGGGACGGAAGGGAGGCTTTCTTT	CASSRRDGREAFF
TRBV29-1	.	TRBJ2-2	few	TGCAGCGTTGATTTCGGCACCGGGGAGCTGTTTTTT	CSVDFGTGELFF
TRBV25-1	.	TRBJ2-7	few	TGTGCCAGCATCAGGGGATACGAGCAGTACTTC	CASIRGYEQYF